The 31 T cell receptor beta chains below come from one sample, sequenced in a study of blood T cell repertoires in COVID-19. The method was immunoSEQ multiplex PCR; TCRdb's version includes in-frame clones alone and lacks a portion of them. Of about 250,000 clones in the sample, over 75% were seen once. The source material was peripheral blood. The receptors were sampled from a woman of 80 years or more with acute or convalescent COVID-19.

The chain employs TRBV2 and TRBJ2-7, with 7 bases lining up with TRBD2. Trimming took 10 bases from V and 5 from J; bases not matched to a gene: 8. Germline V gene data show CDR1 as SNHLY and CDR2 as FYNNEI. The CDR3 loop spans 12 amino acids. The chain's CDR3 is CATRTRLDEQYF. In nucleotides, the CDR3 is TGTGCCACTCGGACTAGATTAGACGAGCAGTACTTC.

The J gene is TRBJ2-5, the V gene TRBV19; TRBD2 matches 15 bases. The CDR3 spans 16 residues. With 3 bases clipped from V and 4 bases from J, the junction kept 3 bases outside the gene matches. Germline-derived CDR1 and CDR2 are LNHDA and SQIVND (reference sequence). The CDR3 spells CASSIRTSGRGETQYF. CDR3 DNA sequence: TGTGCCAGTAGTATCAGGACTAGCGGGAGGGGAGAGACCCAGTACTTC.

The CDR3 DNA reads as TGTGCCAGTAGCATCGCCACCCTAGGGGGCTTGGAGACCCAGTACTTC. Translating it yields CASSIATLGGLETQYF. The chain carries TRBV19 and TRBJ2-5; 7 nucleotides align to TRBD1. Losses at the gene ends were 6 bases for V and 5 bases for J; bases not matched to a gene: 15. Germline lookup yields CDR1 LNHDA and CDR2 SQIVND (reference sequence). The CDR3 is 16 amino acids.

The chain recombines TRBV5-6 with TRBJ2-7, with D possibly TRBD2 on 6 matching bases. The CDR3 length is 14 residues. Looked up from germline, CDR1 is SGHDT and CDR2 is YYEEEE. Trimming removed 1 base from V and 2 bases from J, with 10 bases in between. CDR3 nucleotide sequence: TGTGCCAGCAGCTTGTTCGGCGGGACCTACGAGCAGTACTTC. Translating it yields CASSLFGGTYEQYF.

This sequence joins TRBV3-1 (or the pseudogene TRBV3-2) and TRBJ1-6; D is perhaps TRBD1 (6 bases). CDR1 and CDR2 (germline): LGHDT, YNNKEL (reference sequence). Trimming removed 10 bases from V and 4 bases from J, with 14 bases in between. This CDR3 spans 14 amino acids. For the CDR3, the DNA is TGTGCCACCGCGGCAGGGGAATATAATTCACCCCTCCACTTT. This codes for CATAAGEYNSPLHF.

V usage is TRBV5-1 and J usage is TRBJ2-5; 10 bases align to TRBD1. The CDR3 is made up of 15 amino acids. Germline V gene sequence: CDR1 SGHRS, CDR2 YFSETQ. V lost 3 bases and J lost 5; bases outside the gene matches: 7. The CDR3 DNA follows: TGCGCCAGCAGCTGGGGACAGGGGAGGAGGGAGACCCAGTACTTC. It encodes CASSWGQGRRETQYF.

This clone was seen a single time. CDR3 sequence (DNA): TGTGCCAGCAGCCCTAGCGAGAGCACAGATACGCAGTATTTT. This gives the protein CASSPSESTDTQYF. The V and J genes are TRBV3-1 (or the pseudogene TRBV3-2) and TRBJ2-3; tentative D call: TRBD2 (6 bases). The V end lost 4 bases, the J end lost 0 bases, and 8 bases lay between the germline ends. This CDR3 comprises 14 residues. Germline V CDR1 and CDR2: LGHDT, YNNKEL (reference sequence).

This chain joins TRBV3-1 (or the pseudogene TRBV3-2) and TRBJ2-5; 12 positions match TRBD2. CDR1 is LGHDT, CDR2 YNNKEL, per germline (reference sequence). The CDR3 contains 15 residues. Trimming took 6 bases from V and 5 from J; bases not matched to a gene: 7. The CDR3 here is CASRDLAGGRETQYF. The CDR3 bases are TGTGCCAGCAGGGACCTAGCGGGGGGGCGGGAGACCCAGTACTTC.

This clone was detected only once. The chain employs TRBV3-1 (or the pseudogene TRBV3-2) and TRBJ1-5, with D tentatively TRBD1 (5 bases). The CDR3 extends over 18 amino acids. The V and J ends lost 5 bases and 2 bases respectively, with 22 bases between them. From germline, CDR1 is LGHDT and CDR2 YNNKEL (reference sequence). The CDR3 is CASSRSVPGGLRNQPQHF. CDR3 DNA: TGTGCCAGCAGCAGATCGGTACCGGGGGGTCTGCGCAATCAGCCCCAGCATTTT.

The J gene is TRBJ2-5, the V gene TRBV3-1 (or the pseudogene TRBV3-2); D not resolved. CDR1 LGHDT and CDR2 YNNKEL come from the germline V gene (reference sequence). Trimming pared 1 base from V and 3 bases from J, leaving 6 bases between. This CDR3 spans 13 amino acids. In DNA, the CDR3 is TGTGCCAGCAGCCAAGCGGTCGAAGAGACCCAGTACTTC. This gives the protein CASSQAVEETQYF.

This rearrangement joins TRBV7-3 to TRBJ2-1, with 12 bases aligning to TRBD2. The germline V gene has CDR1 SGHTA and CDR2 FQGTGA. The CDR3 spans 16 residues. V gave up 5 bases and J gave up 7 bases; unmatched junction bases: 9. The CDR3 DNA is TGTGCCAGCAGCCTAGCGGGAGGGCCGCTAGTTAATGAGCAGTTCTTC. It codes for CASSLAGGPLVNEQFF.

This clone was counted between two and nine times. The chain carries TRBV3-1 (or the pseudogene TRBV3-2) and TRBJ1-1; D is unclear. The CDR3 has 13 residues. The V gene's germline CDR1 is LGHDT and CDR2 YNNKEL (reference sequence). The V end lost 2 bases, the J end lost 1 base, and 5 bases lay between the germline ends. CDR3 sequence (DNA): TGTGCCAGCAGCCAAATCAGGAACACTGAAGCTTTCTTT. It is translated as CASSQIRNTEAFF.

This clone was seen a single time. The chain carries TRBV3-1 (or the pseudogene TRBV3-2) and TRBJ2-1, with 8 bases lining up with TRBD2. Germline CDR1 and CDR2: LGHDT and YNNKEL (reference sequence). The CDR3 totals 14 residues. J was trimmed by 3 bases and V by 4 bases; bases with no gene match: 2. The CDR3 DNA sequence: TGTGCCAGCAGCCCGAGCGGGAGCTACAATGAGCAGTTCTTC. Translating gives CASSPSGSYNEQFF.

This chain uses TRBV2 with TRBJ2-3, with 9 bases fitting TRBD1. The CDR3 is made up of 20 amino acids. CDR1 is SNHLY and CDR2 is FYNNEI in the germline V gene. The V segment lost 4 bases and the J segment 0 bases; nucleotides outside the gene matches: 17. The CDR3 coding sequence is TGTGCCAGCAGTGTCCGAGAACCGGGACAGGGCCGCTCCAGCACAGATACGCAGTATTTT. Residues: CASSVREPGQGRSSTDTQYF.

The V gene is TRBV7-2, the J gene TRBJ2-1; the D gene is possibly TRBD2 (6 bases). Trimming removed 5 bases from V and 5 bases from J, with 19 bases in between. Germline lookup yields CDR1 SGHTA and CDR2 FQGNSA. The CDR3 sequence is 16 residues long. CDR3 in DNA: TGTGCCAGCAGCCCCCGGGGTGTAGCGGTCCACAATGAGCAGTTCTTC. Amino acids: CASSPRGVAVHNEQFF.

The V and J genes are TRBV28 and TRBJ1-5, with 7 nucleotides matching TRBD1. There are 13 residues in the CDR3. With V trimmed by 5 bases and J by 6 bases, 4 bases remained unmatched. CDR1 and CDR2 from the germline V gene are MDHEN and SYDVKM. CDR3 nucleotide sequence: TGTGCCAGCAGTCTCAGGGGGGCTCAGCCCCAGCATTTT. Amino acid sequence: CASSLRGAQPQHF.

This clone was observed a handful of times. The chain has TRBV25-1 and TRBJ1-4, with D unclear. The CDR3 has 14 residues. Germline CDR1 is MGHDK and CDR2 is SYGVNS. The ends were cut back, 8 bases at V and 4 bases at J, with 14 bases in the middle. The CDR3 nucleotides are TGTGCCAGCGAAAACCCACAGAGTAATGAAAAACTGTTTTTT. It yields the protein CASENPQSNEKLFF.

This rearrangement joins TRBV3-1 (or the pseudogene TRBV3-2) to TRBJ2-5, with 10 bases fitting TRBD1. The CDR3 spans 14 residues. The germline V gene has CDR1 LGHDT and CDR2 YNNKEL (reference sequence). The V gene end was trimmed by 4 bases and the J gene end by 5 bases; junction bases not matched to a gene: 4. The CDR3 loop reads CASSRRQGAETQYF. In nucleotides, the CDR3 is TGTGCCAGCAGCCGAAGACAGGGGGCTGAGACCCAGTACTTC.

This sequence joins TRBV11-3 and TRBJ2-1; 9 nucleotides agree with TRBD1. The CDR3 length is 14 residues. Germline loops: CDR1 SGHNT, CDR2 YENEEA. The V segment lost 6 bases and the J segment 7 bases; nucleotides outside the gene matches: 7. CDR3 in DNA: TGTGCCAGCAGTCCGGGACAGGGTTGGAATGAGCAGTTCTTC. Translating it yields CASSPGQGWNEQFF.

The CDR3 reads CASSQGRNTEAFF. The CDR3 DNA follows: TGTGCCAGTTCACAGGGCCGGAACACTGAAGCTTTCTTT. The chain combines TRBV6-5 with TRBJ1-1; possible D gene TRBD1, 6 bases. Trimming stripped 9 bases from V and 1 base from J, with 12 bases between. The CDR3 consists of 13 residues. Germline CDR1 is MNHEY and CDR2 is SVGAGI.

The rearrangement joins TRBV4-2 to TRBJ2-2; the D is unclear. The V end was cut by 4 bases, the J end by 6 bases, with 9 bases between. Germline V gives CDR1 LGHNA, CDR2 YNFKEQ. The CDR3 sequence is 13 residues long. CDR3 DNA: TGTGCCAGCAGCCGTACCGCGGCCGGGGAGCTGTTTTTT. Translated: CASSRTAAGELFF.

This chain connects TRBV6-5 to TRBJ1-4; TRBD1 matches 7 bases. Germline loops: CDR1 MNHEY, CDR2 SVGAGI. This CDR3 is 15 amino acids long. After removal of 7 bases from V and 0 bases from J, the junction contained 5 bases not matched to a gene. The CDR3, as DNA: TGTGCCAGCATGGGACAGCTGGCAACTAATGAAAAACTGTTTTTT. The encoded protein is CASMGQLATNEKLFF.

The V call is TRBV7-8, the J call TRBJ2-7; D perhaps matches TRBD1 (6 bases). CDR1 and CDR2 (germline): SGHVS, FQNEAQ. Trimming removed 1 base at V and 0 bases at J, with 25 bases between. The CDR3 contains 20 residues. CDR3 nucleotides: TGTGCCAGCAGCTTAGTATCTGTCATCACCGGGACACAGAGCTCCTACGAGCAGTACTTC. This codes for CASSLVSVITGTQSSYEQYF.

The V call is TRBV24-1, the J call TRBJ1-5; D not certain. Germline-derived CDR1 and CDR2 are KGHDR and SFDVKD. V lost 5 bases and J lost 6, with 10 bases in between. The CDR3 covers 13 residues. CDR3 nucleotides: TGTGCCACCAGTGGTTCGGGAAGTCAGCCCCAGCATTTT. This codes for CATSGSGSQPQHF.

This chain connects TRBV5-1 to TRBJ2-7, with 7 nucleotides matching TRBD1. CDR3 length: 14 residues. The V and J ends lost 2 bases and 0 bases, in that order; junction bases with no gene match: 2. Germline V gives CDR1 SGHRS, CDR2 YFSETQ. CDR3 sequence reads: CASSFTGDSYEQYF. The CDR3, as DNA: TGCGCCAGCAGCTTTACAGGGGACTCCTACGAGCAGTACTTC.

The chain recombines TRBV19 with TRBJ2-4; 7 bases are shared with TRBD2. This CDR3 is 14 amino acids long. Losses at the gene ends were 6 bases for V and 7 bases for J; bases not matched to a gene: 9. Germline-derived CDR1 and CDR2 are LNHDA and SQIVND (reference sequence). DNA for the CDR3: TGTGCCAGTAGACCCTCCGGGGGAGGGAACATTCAGTACTTC. It translates to CASRPSGGGNIQYF.

The V gene is TRBV3-1 (or the pseudogene TRBV3-2), the J gene TRBJ1-5; 7 bases agree with TRBD1. Germline CDR1 LGHDT, CDR2 YNNKEL (reference sequence). The CDR3 sequence is 16 residues long. Losses at the gene ends were 0 bases for V and 6 bases for J; bases not matched to a gene: 8. The CDR3 DNA sequence: TGTGCCAGCAGCCAAGAGTCTACAGGGGCGGCTCAGCCCCAGCATTTT. Protein sequence: CASSQESTGAAQPQHF.

The rearrangement joins TRBV15 to TRBJ1-5, with D possibly matching TRBD1 (5 bases). Germline V gene sequence: CDR1 LNHNV, CDR2 YYDKDF (reference sequence). With 4 bases removed from V and 1 base from J, the gap between germline ends came to 11 bases. The CDR3 totals 15 residues. CDR3 nucleotide sequence: TGTGCCACCAGCATGTCAGGGCTAAGCAATCAGCCCCAGCATTTT. Its protein product is CATSMSGLSNQPQHF.

The chain combines TRBV5-4 with TRBJ2-2; 7 bases map to TRBD2. V lost 4 bases to trimming and J lost 3 bases; unmatched junction nucleotides: 12. Germline values: CDR1 SGHNT, CDR2 YYREEE (reference sequence). The length of the CDR3 is 17 residues. This CDR3 is CASSPPGAGTYTGELFF. Here the CDR3 DNA reads TGTGCCAGCAGCCCGCCCGGAGCGGGGACGTACACCGGGGAGCTGTTTTTT.

The chain carries TRBV20-1 and TRBJ1-2, with TRBD1 matching over 10 bases. J lost 4 bases, V lost 3 bases, and 5 bases had no gene match. The CDR3 extends over 14 amino acids. Germline V gives CDR1 DFQATT, CDR2 SNEGSKA (reference sequence). CDR3 DNA sequence: TGCAGTGCTAGTGGGACAGGGGAAGGCTATGGCTACACCTTC. As protein: CSASGTGEGYGYTF.

The J gene is TRBJ2-3, the V gene TRBV9; D is possibly TRBD2 (6 bases). The germline gives CDR1 SGDLS, CDR2 YYNGEE. CDR3 size: 16 residues. Trimming took off 10 bases at V and 0 bases at J, with 21 bases between the two ends. CDR3 DNA sequence: TGTGCCTATGAACGAGATGGCGGGGCTAGCACAGATACGCAGTATTTT. Translating it yields CAYERDGGASTDTQYF. The entire variable domain, with the rest obtained from reference TRBV9 and TRBJ2-3, is as follows: DSGVTQTPKHLITATGQRVTLRCSPRSGDLSVYWYQQSLDQGLQFLIQYYNGEERAKGNILERFSAQQFPDLHSELNLSSLELGDSALYFCAYERDGGASTDTQYFGPGTRLTVL.